A selection of T cell receptor beta chains follows, all from one sample in a study of blood T cell repertoires in COVID-19. Repertoires were generated with immunoSEQ multiplex PCR, while TCRdb's copy carries only in-frame clones and drops some. The sample lists 70,000 to 95,000 clones; about 90% were seen once. The sequencing input was peripheral blood. All receptors come from a man aged 50-60 years with active COVID-19. The CDR3 runs from the conserved cysteine through the conserved F or W. D genes are given only for firm matches. Some rows have no size entry. The others give once, few or many, or a class for an expanded clone.

CDR3 DNA: TGTGCCAGCAGTTTTGAGGGGGATGGGACCCAGTACTTC; CDR3 protein: CASSFEGDGTQYF; J gene: TRBJ2-5; clone size: .; V gene: TRBV28; D gene: .; CDR3 length: 13
CDR3 DNA: TGCAGCGTTGAGATTAACGACAGGCTCGAGCAGTACTTC; CDR3 protein: CSVEINDRLEQYF; J gene: TRBJ2-7; clone size: .; V gene: TRBV29-1; D gene: .; CDR3 length: 13
CDR3 DNA: TGTGCCAGCAGTTTCTCCGCCCGGCTAGCGGGCTACACAGATACGCAGTATTTT; CDR3 protein: CASSFSARLAGYTDTQYF; J gene: TRBJ2-3; clone size: .; V gene: TRBV28; D gene: TRBD2; CDR3 length: 18
CDR3 DNA: TGTGCCAGCAGCCAACAGGGGGGGCCCTACGAGCAGTACTTC; CDR3 protein: CASSQQGGPYEQYF; J gene: TRBJ2-7; clone size: .; V gene: TRBV28; D gene: .; CDR3 length: 14
CDR3 DNA: TGCGCCAGCAGCTTGATCGCTGGGGCCAACGTCCTGACTTTC; CDR3 protein: CASSLIAGANVLTF; J gene: TRBJ2-6; clone size: .; V gene: TRBV5-1; D gene: .; CDR3 length: 14
CDR3 DNA: TGTGCCTGGAGTGTAGGACAGACAGATACGCAGTATTTT; CDR3 protein: CAWSVGQTDTQYF; J gene: TRBJ2-3; clone size: once; V gene: TRBV30; D gene: .; CDR3 length: 13
CDR3 DNA: TGCGCCAGCAGCCAAGATCAGCAGGGGGCGTCGAAAGAGCAGTACTTC; CDR3 protein: CASSQDQQGASKEQYF; J gene: TRBJ2-7; clone size: few; V gene: TRBV4-3; D gene: TRBD1; CDR3 length: 16
CDR3 DNA: TGTGCCAGCTCACCATCGCAGGTCCAGGGCACAGATACGCAGTATTTT; CDR3 protein: CASSPSQVQGTDTQYF; J gene: TRBJ2-3; clone size: .; V gene: TRBV18; D gene: .; CDR3 length: 16
CDR3 DNA: TGTGCCAGCAGCCAAGATGTCAGGGGCGAGCAGTACTTC; CDR3 protein: CASSQDVRGEQYF; J gene: TRBJ2-7; clone size: .; V gene: TRBV4-2; D gene: .; CDR3 length: 13
CDR3 DNA: TGCGCCAGCAGCTTGGGCACAGGGAATAGCAATCAGCCCCAGCATTTT; CDR3 protein: CASSLGTGNSNQPQHF; J gene: TRBJ1-5; clone size: .; V gene: TRBV5-1; D gene: .; CDR3 length: 16